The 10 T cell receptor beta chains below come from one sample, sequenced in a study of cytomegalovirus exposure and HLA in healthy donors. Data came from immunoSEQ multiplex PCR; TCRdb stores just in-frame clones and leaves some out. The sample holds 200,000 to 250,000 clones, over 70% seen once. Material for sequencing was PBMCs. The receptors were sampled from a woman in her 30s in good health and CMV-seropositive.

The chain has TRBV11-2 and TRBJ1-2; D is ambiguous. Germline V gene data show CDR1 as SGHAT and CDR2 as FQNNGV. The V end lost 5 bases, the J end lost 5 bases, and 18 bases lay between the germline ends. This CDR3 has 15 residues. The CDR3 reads CASSPSVDYSYGYTF. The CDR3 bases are TGTGCCAGCAGCCCCTCAGTGGACTATAGTTATGGCTACACCTTC.

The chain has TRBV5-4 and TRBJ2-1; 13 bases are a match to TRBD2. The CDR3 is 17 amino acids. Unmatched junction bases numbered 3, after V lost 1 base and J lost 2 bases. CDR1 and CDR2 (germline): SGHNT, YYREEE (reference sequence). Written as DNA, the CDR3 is TGTGCCAGCAGCTTGCCTGGACTAGCGGGAGCCTACAATGAGCAGTTCTTC. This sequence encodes CASSLPGLAGAYNEQFF.

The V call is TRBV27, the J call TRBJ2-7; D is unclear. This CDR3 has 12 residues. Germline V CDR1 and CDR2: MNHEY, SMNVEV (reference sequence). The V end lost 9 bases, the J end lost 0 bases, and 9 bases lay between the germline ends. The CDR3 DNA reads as TGTGCCAGTCACGGTTCCTCCTACGAGCAGTACTTC. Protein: CASHGSSYEQYF.

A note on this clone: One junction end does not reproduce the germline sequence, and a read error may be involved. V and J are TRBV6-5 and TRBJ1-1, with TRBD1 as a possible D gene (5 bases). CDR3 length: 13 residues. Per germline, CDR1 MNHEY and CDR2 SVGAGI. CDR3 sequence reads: CASSYSWGTEAFF. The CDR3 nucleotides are TGTGCCAGCAGCTACTCTTGGGGGACTGAAGCTTTCTTT.

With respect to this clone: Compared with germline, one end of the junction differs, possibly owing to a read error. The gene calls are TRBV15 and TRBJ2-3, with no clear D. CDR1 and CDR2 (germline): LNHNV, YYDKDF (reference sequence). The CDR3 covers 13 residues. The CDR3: CATSGEAGDTQYF. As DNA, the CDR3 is TGTGCCACCAGCGGAGAGGCAGGAGATACGCAGTATTTT.

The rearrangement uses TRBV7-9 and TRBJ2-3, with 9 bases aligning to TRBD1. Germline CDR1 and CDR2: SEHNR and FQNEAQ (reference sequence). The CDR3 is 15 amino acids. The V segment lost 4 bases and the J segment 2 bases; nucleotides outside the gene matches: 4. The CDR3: CASSSGTGLTDTQYF. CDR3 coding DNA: TGTGCCAGCAGCTCTGGGACAGGGCTCACAGATACGCAGTATTTT.

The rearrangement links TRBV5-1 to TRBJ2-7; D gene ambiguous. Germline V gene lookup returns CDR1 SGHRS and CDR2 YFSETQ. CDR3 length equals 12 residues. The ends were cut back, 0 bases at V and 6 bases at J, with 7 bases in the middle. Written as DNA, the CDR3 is TGCGCCAGCAGCTTGGCCGCTACCGAGCAGTACTTC. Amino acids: CASSLAATEQYF.

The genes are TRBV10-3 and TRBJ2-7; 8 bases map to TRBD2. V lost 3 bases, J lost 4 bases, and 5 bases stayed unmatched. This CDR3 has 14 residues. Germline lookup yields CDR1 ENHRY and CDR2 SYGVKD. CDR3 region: CAISEGLAEYEQYF. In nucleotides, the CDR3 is TGTGCCATCAGTGAAGGACTAGCCGAGTACGAGCAGTACTTC.

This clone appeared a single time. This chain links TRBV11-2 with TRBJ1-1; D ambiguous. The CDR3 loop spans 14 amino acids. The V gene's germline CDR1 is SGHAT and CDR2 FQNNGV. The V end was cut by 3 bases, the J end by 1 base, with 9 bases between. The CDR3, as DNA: TGTGCCAGCAGCTTGAGCGACGGGAACACTGAAGCTTTCTTT. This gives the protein CASSLSDGNTEAFF.

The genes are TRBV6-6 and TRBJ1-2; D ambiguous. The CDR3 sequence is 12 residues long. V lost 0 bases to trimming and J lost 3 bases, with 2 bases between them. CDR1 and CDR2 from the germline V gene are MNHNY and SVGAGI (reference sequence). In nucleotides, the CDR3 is TGTGCCAGCAGTTACTCGGACTATGGCTACACCTTC. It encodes CASSYSDYGYTF.